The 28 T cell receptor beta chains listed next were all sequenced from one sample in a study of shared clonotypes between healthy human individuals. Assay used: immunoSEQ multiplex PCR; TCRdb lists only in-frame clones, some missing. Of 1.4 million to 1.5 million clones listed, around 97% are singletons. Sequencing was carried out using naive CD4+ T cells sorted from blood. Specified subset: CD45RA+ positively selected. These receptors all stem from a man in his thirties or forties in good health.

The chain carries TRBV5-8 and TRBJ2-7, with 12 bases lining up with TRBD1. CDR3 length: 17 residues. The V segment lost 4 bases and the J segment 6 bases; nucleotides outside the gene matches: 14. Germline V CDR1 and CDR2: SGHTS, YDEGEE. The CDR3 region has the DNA TGTGCCAGCAGCCCCGGGACAGGGGGCATATTGTCCGGCGAGCAGTACTTC. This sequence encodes CASSPGTGGILSGEQYF. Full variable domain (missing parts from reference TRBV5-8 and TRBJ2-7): EAGVTQSPTHLIKTRGQQATLRCSPISGHTSVYWYQQALGLGLQFLLWYDEGEERNRGNFPPRFSGRQFPNYSSELNVNALELEDSALYLCASSPGTGGILSGEQYFGPGTRLTVT.

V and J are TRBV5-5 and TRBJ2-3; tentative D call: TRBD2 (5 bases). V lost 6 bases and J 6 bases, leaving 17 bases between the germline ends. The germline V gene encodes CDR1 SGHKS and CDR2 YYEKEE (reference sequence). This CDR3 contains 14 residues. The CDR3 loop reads CASIMEAQADTQYF. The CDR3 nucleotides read TGTGCCAGCATCATGGAGGCCCAAGCCGATACGCAGTATTTT.

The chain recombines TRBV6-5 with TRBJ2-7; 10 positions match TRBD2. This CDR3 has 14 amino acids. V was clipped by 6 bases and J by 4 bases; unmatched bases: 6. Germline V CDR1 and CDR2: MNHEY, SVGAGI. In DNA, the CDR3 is TGTGCCAGCAGGCTAGCGGGAGCGTGGTACGAGCAGTACTTC. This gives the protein CASRLAGAWYEQYF.

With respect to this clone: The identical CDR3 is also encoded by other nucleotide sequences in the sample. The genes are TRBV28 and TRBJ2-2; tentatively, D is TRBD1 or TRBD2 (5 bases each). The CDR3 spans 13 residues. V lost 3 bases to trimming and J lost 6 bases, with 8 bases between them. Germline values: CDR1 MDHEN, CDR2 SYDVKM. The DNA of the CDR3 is TGTGCCAGCAGTTTGTTGGGGGCCGGGGAGCTGTTTTTT. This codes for CASSLLGAGELFF.

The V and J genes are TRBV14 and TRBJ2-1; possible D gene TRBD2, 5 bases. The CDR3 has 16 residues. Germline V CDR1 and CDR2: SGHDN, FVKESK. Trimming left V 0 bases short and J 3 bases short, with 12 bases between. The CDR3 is CASSQDPWESYNEQFF. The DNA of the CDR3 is TGTGCCAGCAGCCAAGACCCATGGGAGAGCTACAATGAGCAGTTCTTC.

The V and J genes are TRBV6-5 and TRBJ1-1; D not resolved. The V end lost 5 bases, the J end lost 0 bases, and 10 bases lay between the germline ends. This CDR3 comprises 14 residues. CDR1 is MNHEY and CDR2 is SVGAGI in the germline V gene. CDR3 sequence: CASSPRGLNTEAFF. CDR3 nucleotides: TGTGCCAGCAGTCCCCGCGGGTTGAACACTGAAGCTTTCTTT.

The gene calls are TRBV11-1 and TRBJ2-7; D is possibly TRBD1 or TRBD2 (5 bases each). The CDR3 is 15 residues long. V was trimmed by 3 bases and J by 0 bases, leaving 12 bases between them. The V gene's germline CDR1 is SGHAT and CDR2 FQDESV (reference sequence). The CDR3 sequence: CASSFGAFSSYEQYF. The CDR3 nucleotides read TGTGCCAGCAGCTTCGGGGCCTTTAGCTCCTACGAGCAGTACTTC.

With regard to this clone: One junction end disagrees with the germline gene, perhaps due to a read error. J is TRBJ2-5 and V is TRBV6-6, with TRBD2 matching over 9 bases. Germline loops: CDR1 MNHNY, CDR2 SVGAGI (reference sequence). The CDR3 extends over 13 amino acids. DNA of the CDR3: TGTGCCAGCAGTTACGTTAGCGGGGGATCAAAGGACTTC. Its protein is CASSYVSGGSKDF.

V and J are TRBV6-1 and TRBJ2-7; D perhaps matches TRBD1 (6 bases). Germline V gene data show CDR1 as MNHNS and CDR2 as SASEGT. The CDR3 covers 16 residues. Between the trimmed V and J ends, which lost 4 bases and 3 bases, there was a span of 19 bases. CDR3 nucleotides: TGTGCCAGCAGTGGTTCAACAGGGTGGGGCAGCTACGAGCAGTACTTC. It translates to CASSGSTGWGSYEQYF.

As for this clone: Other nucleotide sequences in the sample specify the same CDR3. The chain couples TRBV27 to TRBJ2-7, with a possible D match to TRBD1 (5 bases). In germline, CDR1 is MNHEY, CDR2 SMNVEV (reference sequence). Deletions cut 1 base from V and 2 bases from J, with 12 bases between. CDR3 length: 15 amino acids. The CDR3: CASSLFLGQAYEQYF. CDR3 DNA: TGTGCCAGCAGTTTATTCCTCGGACAAGCCTACGAGCAGTACTTC.

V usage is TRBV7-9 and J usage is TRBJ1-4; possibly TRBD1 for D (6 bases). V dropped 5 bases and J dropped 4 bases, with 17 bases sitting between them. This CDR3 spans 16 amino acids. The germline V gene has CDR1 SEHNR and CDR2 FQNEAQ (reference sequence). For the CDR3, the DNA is TGTGCCAGCAGCCCAACCGGGGGCCTCGGTAATGAAAAACTGTTTTTT. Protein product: CASSPTGGLGNEKLFF.

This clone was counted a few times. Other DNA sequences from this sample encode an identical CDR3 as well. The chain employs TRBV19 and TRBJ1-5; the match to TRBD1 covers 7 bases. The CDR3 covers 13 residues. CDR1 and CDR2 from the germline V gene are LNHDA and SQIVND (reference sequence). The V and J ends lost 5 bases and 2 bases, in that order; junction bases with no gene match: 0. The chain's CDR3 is CASSGTGNQPQHF. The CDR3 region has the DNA TGTGCCAGTAGTGGGACAGGCAATCAGCCCCAGCATTTT.

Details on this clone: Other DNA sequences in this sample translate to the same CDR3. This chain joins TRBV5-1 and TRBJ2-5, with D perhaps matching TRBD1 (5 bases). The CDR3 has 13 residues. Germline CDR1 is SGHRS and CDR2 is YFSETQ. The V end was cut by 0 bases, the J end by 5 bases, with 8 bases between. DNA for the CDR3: TGCGCCAGCAGCTTGGTTAGGGGTGAGACCCAGTACTTC. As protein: CASSLVRGETQYF.

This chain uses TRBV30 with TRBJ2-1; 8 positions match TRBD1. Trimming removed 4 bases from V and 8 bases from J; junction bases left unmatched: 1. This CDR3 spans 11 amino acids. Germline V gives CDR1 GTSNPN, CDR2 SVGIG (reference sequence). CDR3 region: CAWTGGYEQFF. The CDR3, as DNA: TGTGCCTGGACAGGGGGCTATGAGCAGTTCTTC.

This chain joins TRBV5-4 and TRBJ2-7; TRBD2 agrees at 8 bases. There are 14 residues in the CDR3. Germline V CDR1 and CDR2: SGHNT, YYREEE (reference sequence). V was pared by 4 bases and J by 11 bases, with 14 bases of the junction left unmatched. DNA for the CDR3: TGTGCCAGCAGCCACGTCGACTCTAGCGGGTCGAAGTACTTC. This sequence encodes CASSHVDSSGSKYF.

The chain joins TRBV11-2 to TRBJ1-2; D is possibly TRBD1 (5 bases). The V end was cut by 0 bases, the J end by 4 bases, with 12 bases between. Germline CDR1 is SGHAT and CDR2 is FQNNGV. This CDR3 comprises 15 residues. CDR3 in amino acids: CASSLDLGQGYGYTF. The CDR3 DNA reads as TGTGCCAGCAGCTTAGATCTTGGTCAGGGCTATGGCTACACCTTC.

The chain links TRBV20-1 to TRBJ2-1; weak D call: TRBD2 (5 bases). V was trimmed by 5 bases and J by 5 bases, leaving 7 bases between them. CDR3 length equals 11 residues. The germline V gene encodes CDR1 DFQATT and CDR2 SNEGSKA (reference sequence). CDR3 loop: CSAPSNNEQFF. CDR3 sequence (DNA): TGCAGTGCTCCTAGCAACAATGAGCAGTTCTTC.

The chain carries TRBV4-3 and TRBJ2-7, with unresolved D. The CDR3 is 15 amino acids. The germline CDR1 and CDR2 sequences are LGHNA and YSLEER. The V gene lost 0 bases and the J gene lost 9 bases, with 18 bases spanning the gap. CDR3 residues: CASSQDQNYVSRQYF. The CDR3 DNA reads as TGCGCCAGCAGCCAAGACCAGAATTATGTCAGCCGGCAGTACTTC.

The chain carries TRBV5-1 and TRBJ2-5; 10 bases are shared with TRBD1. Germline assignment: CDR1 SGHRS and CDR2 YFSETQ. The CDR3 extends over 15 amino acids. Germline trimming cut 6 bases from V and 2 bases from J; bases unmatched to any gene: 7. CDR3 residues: CASTGTGVIQETQYF. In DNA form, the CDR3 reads TGCGCCAGCACCGGGACAGGGGTGATACAAGAGACCCAGTACTTC.

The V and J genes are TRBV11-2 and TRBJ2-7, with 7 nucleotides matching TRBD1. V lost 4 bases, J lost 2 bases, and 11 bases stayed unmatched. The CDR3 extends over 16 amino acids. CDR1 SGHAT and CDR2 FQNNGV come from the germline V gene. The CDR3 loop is CASSSIRGQRTYEQYF. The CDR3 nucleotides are TGTGCCAGCAGCTCCATCCGGGGACAGAGAACCTACGAGCAGTACTTC.

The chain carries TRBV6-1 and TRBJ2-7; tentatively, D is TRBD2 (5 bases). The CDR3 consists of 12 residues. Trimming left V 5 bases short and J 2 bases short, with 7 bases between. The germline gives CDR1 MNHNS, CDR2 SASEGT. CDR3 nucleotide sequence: TGTGCCAGCAGTCCCGGGGCCTACGAGCAGTACTTC. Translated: CASSPGAYEQYF.

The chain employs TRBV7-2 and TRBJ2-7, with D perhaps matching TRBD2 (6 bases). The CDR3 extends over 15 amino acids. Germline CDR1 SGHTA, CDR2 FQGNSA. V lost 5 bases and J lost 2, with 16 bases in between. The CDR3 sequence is CASSLMAGTPYEQYF. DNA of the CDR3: TGTGCCAGCAGCCTAATGGCGGGAACTCCCTACGAGCAGTACTTC.

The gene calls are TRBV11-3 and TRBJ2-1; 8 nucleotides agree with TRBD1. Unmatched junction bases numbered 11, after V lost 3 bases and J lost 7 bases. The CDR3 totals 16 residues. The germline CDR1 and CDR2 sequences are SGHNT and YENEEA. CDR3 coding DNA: TGTGCCAGCAGCTTCACAGGGGGAATAACACGGAATGAGCAGTTCTTC. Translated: CASSFTGGITRNEQFF.

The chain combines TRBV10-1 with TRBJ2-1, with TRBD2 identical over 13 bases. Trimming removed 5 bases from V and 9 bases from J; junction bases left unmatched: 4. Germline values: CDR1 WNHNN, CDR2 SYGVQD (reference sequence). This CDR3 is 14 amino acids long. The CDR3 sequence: CASSLGLAGAEQFF. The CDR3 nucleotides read TGCGCCAGCAGTCTCGGACTAGCGGGAGCTGAGCAGTTCTTC.

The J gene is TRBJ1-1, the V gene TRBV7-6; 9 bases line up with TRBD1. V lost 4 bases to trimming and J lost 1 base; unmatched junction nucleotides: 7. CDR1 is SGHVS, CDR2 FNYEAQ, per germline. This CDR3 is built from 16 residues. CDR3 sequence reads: CASSSKPGQGNTEAFF. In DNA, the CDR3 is TGTGCCAGCAGCTCTAAGCCGGGACAGGGGAACACTGAAGCTTTCTTT.

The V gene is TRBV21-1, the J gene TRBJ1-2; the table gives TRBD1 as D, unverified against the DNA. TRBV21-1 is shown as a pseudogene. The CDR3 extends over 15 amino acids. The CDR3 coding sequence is TGTGCCAGCAGCACCAGGACACCCTTCCACTATGGCTACACCTTC. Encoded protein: CASSTRTPFHYGYTF.

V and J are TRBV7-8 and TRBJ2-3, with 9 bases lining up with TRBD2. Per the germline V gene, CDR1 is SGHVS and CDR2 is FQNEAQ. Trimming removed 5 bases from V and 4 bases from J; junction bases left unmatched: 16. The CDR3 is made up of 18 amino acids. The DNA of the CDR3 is TGTGCCAGCAGCCGAACCCGCGGGGGGGGAAAGCCACCAGATACGCAGTATTTT. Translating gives CASSRTRGGGKPPDTQYF. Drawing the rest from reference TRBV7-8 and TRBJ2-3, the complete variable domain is GAGVSQSPRYKVAKRGQDVALRCDPISGHVSLFWYQQALGQGPEFLTYFQNEAQLDKSGLPSDRFFAERPEGSVSTLKIQRTQQEDSAVYLCASSRTRGGGKPPDTQYFGPGTRLTVL.

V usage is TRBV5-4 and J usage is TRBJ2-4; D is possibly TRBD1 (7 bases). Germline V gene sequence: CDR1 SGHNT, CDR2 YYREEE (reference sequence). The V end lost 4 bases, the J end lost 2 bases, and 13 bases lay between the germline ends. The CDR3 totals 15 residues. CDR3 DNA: TGTGCCAGCAGCCCCGGGGGACAGTCCAAAAACATTCAGTACTTC. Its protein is CASSPGGQSKNIQYF.